The source of this TCR beta chain is a study of cytomegalovirus exposure and HLA in healthy donors. Findings and caveats of the study: Among TCR sequences, most were rare, though some public TCRs appeared in many donors. The TCR clusters that emerged in the first cohort tended, a later analysis found, to co-occur in the roughly 110 validation repertoires. Accounts indicate the classifier identified cytomegalovirus status with strong specificity and sensitivity. The study put around 180 TCR beta chains on its list as cytomegalovirus-associated.

Worth noting for this clone: No antigen is known for it.

With V trimmed by 6 bases and J by 1 base, 5 bases remained unmatched. Germline loops: CDR1 MNHNY, CDR2 SVGAGI (reference sequence). This CDR3 has 14 residues. The table came from immunoSEQ multiplex PCR; TCRdb's copy has only in-frame clones and leaves some out. The table lists about 130,000 clones, roughly 91% of them singletons, with 3% to 3.5% in the top ten. The chain employs TRBV6-6 and TRBJ2-5; 7 bases are a match to TRBD1. This TCR came from a man aged 25-40 years in good health and CMV-seronegative. The sequenced material came from PBMCs. CDR3 sequence: CASSSGTAQETQYF. DNA of the CDR3: TGTGCCAGCAGCTCCGGGACAGCCCAAGAGACCCAGTACTTC.